This T cell receptor beta chain is from a study of blood T cell repertoires in COVID-19. On the study more broadly: Acute-phase and convalescent COVID-19 samples originated in the United States, Italy and Spain. Sample material is recorded as cDNA or gDNA derived from T cells, B-cell-depleted T cells, or PBMCs.

Original analysis: For nucleated cells, counts were estimated from reference gene primer amplification. TCRdb's copy holds only in-frame clones and misses some; the assay was immunoSEQ multiplex PCR. Clone size and V and J calls were adopted from that table, with D and trimming inferred from the DNA. The table records some 200,000 clones, 90% of them present only once. Germline V lookup: CDR1 SGHVS, CDR2 FQNEAQ. The CDR3 is made up of 16 amino acids. After removal of 2 bases from V and 6 bases from J, the junction contained 11 bases not matched to a gene. This receptor was taken from a man over 45 with acute or convalescent COVID-19. Material: peripheral blood. J is TRBJ1-2 and V is TRBV7-8; 8 positions match TRBD1. The CDR3 protein is CASSLYGQVTGDGYTF. CDR3 nucleotide sequence: TGTGCCAGCAGCTTATATGGGCAGGTGACAGGGGATGGCTACACCTTC.